One sample yielded the 16 T cell receptor beta chains listed below, sequenced in a study of tumor-infiltrating lymphocytes in primary liver carcinoma. Unsorted bulk tissue of about 20-31 mg yielded co-extracted RNA and DNA. TCR beta cDNA came from roughly 550 ng total RNA, primed with a constant-region primer. What produced the TCR beta libraries was three nested multiplex PCR rounds using slightly modified ARM-PCR. TRBV1-TRBV30 forward and Cbeta reverse primers drove the first two roughly 9-cycle rounds. From the multiplex PCR reads, TCRdb called clonotypes with MiXCR, one entry per CDR3 protein. In the table there are around 190,000 distinct CDR3 sequences, 85% of which are singletons. What was sequenced was tumor tissue from primary liver carcinoma. These receptors were collected from a middle-aged man with primary liver carcinoma and hepatitis B virus infection.

About this clonotype itself: One end of the junction is discordant with germline, which a read error may explain. The J gene is TRBJ2-7, the V gene TRBV4-1; D is perhaps TRBD1 (6 bases). Looked up from germline, CDR1 is MGHRA and CDR2 is YSYEKL. The CDR3 has 16 residues. The CDR3 DNA reads as TGCGCCAGCAATCAAGATTGGGGACAAGCAACCTACGAGCAATACTTC. Translated: CASNQDWGQATYEQYF.

With respect to this clonotype: Being one base from a much bigger clone, this may be a read error. The chain combines TRBV28 with TRBJ2-7, with D unresolved. V gave up 6 bases and J gave up 5 bases, with 17 bases separating them. The CDR3 contains 14 residues. CDR1 and CDR2 from the germline V gene are MDHEN and SYDVKM. The chain's CDR3 is CASSPAPSRDEQYF. CDR3 coding DNA: TGTGCCAGCAGCCCCGCTCCGAGTAGGGACGAGCAGTACTTC.

As for this clonotype: Sequence at one end of the junction differs from germline and may be a read error. This chain joins TRBV29-1 and TRBJ2-2; TRBD1 agrees at 9 bases. The CDR3 runs 15 residues. Germline V CDR1 and CDR2: SQVTM, ANQGSEA. This CDR3 is CSVVRQGDHTGELLF. The CDR3 bases are TGCAGCGTTGTACGACAGGGGGATCACACCGGGGAGCTGCTCTTT.

Regarding this clonotype: A read error may produce the germline difference seen at one junction end. The V and J genes are TRBV6-2 or TRBV6-3 and TRBJ2-7; TRBD2 aligns across 9 bases. The germline CDR1 and CDR2 sequences are MNHEY and SVGEGT. The CDR3 loop spans 15 amino acids. CDR3 sequence: CACSPLLAGGEIQYF. CDR3 DNA: TGTGCCTGCAGCCCCCTACTAGCGGGCGGAGAGATCCAGTACTTC.

A note on this clonotype: One end of the junction does not line up with germline, which may come from a read error. The chain couples TRBV11-1 to TRBJ1-2; D is unresolved. The CDR3 is made up of 12 amino acids. CDR1 and CDR2 from the germline V gene are SGHAT and FQDESV (reference sequence). The CDR3 coding sequence is TGTGTCAGCAGCTTAGGGCCGAGCGACTACATCTTC. As protein: CVSSLGPSDYIF.

A remark on this clonotype: A read error may produce the germline difference seen at one junction end. The J gene is TRBJ2-1, the V gene TRBV11-3; D remains unclear. Germline V gene sequence: CDR1 SGHNT, CDR2 YENEEA. The CDR3 is made up of 14 amino acids. CDR3 sequence (DNA): TGTGCCAGTAGCTTCGTCGGCCCCTACAGTGAGCAGTTCTTC. Translation: CASSFVGPYSEQFF.

Concerning this clonotype itself: One end of the junction varies from germline; a read error may be responsible. The gene calls are TRBV11-2 and TRBJ2-5, with TRBD2 matching 7 bases. Germline lookup yields CDR1 SGHAT and CDR2 FQNNGV. The CDR3 consists of 18 residues. CDR3 residues: CASSPSSIQGIGRETEYF. The CDR3 DNA sequence: TGTGCCAGCAGCCCCAGCTCAATCCAGGGTATTGGGCGGGAGACCGAGTACTTC.

About this clonotype itself: One junction end does not reproduce the germline sequence, and a read error may be involved. The V call is TRBV6-2 or TRBV6-3, the J call TRBJ2-7, with D possibly being TRBD2 (5 bases). Germline-derived CDR1 and CDR2 are MNHEY and SVGEGT. The CDR3 extends over 14 amino acids. The CDR3 nucleotides are TGTGCCAGGAGTTATATGGTGGGAGCATACGAGCAGTACTTC. Protein product: CARSYMVGAYEQYF.

The table lists this clonotype with a count of one. Since no conserved phenylalanine or tryptophan closes the CDR3, a read error is the likely cause. The limits of the CDR3 on the DNA are not certain, so only TCRdb's listed CDR3 is given. The chain couples TRBV14 to TRBJ2-1; TRBD2, the D gene given by the table, was not confirmed from the DNA. The CDR3 length is 15 residues, termini included. Germline CDR1 SGHDN, CDR2 FVKESK. CDR3 in amino acids: CATSESLSGGLRPFS.

The chain joins TRBV19 to TRBJ2-1; TRBD2 agrees at 9 bases. CDR3 length: 15 residues. Germline loops: CDR1 LNHDA, CDR2 SQIVND (reference sequence). The V and J ends lost 8 bases and 4 bases, in that order; junction bases with no gene match: 9. CDR3 bases: TGTGCCAGTTGTAGTCTAGCGGGGACTTACAATGAGCAGTTCTTC. Protein sequence: CASCSLAGTYNEQFF.

The table lists this clonotype with a count of one. One end of the junction varies from germline; a read error may be responsible. The genes are TRBV6-1 and TRBJ2-5; D possibly matches TRBD1 or TRBD2 (5 bases each). Per germline, CDR1 MNHNS and CDR2 SASEGT. CDR3 length: 14 amino acids. CDR3 sequence: CATSEGTVVETQYF. The CDR3 region has the DNA TGTGCCACCAGTGAAGGGACGGTCGTAGAGACCCAGTACTTC.

As regards this clonotype: Compared with germline, one end of the junction differs, possibly owing to a read error. The V and J genes are TRBV2 and TRBJ1-6, with 7 bases aligning to TRBD1. This CDR3 region has 15 residues. Per germline, CDR1 SNHLY and CDR2 FYNNEI. As DNA, the CDR3 is TGTGCCAGCAGGACTCTCAGGGGGAATAATTCACCCGTCCACTTT. Translation: CASRTLRGNNSPVHF.

This clonotype was picked up a small number of times. This may be a read error: a much more frequent sequence differs by one nucleotide. The rearrangement joins TRBV28 to TRBJ2-7; D remains ambiguous. This CDR3 is built from 12 residues. The V gene's germline CDR1 is MDHEN and CDR2 SYDVKM. V lost 7 bases and J lost 6, with 13 bases in between. The CDR3 region is CASNPPFLEQYF. The CDR3 bases are TGTGCCAGCAATCCCCCATTCCTCGAGCAGTACTTC.

On this clonotype: The missing conserved phenylalanine or tryptophan at the end of this CDR3 makes a read error likely. The rearrangement uses TRBV11-3 and TRBJ1-5, with D unresolved. CDR3 length equals 15 residues. Germline V gene lookup returns CDR1 SGHNT and CDR2 YENEEA. V lost 0 bases and J lost 6, with 12 bases in between. CDR3 loop: CASSLELGVAQPQHL. The CDR3 coding sequence is TGTGCCAGCAGCTTAGAACTGGGAGTGGCTCAGCCCCAGCATCTT.

The V call is TRBV11-1, the J call TRBJ2-1, with 11 bases lining up with TRBD2. The germline CDR1 and CDR2 sequences are SGHAT and FQDESV (reference sequence). This CDR3 region has 16 residues. J lost 13 bases, V lost 9 bases, and 20 bases had no gene match. CDR3 amino acids: CASSPGLAGDYNGQFF. As DNA, the CDR3 is TGTGCCAGTAGCCCTGGACTAGCGGGCGACTACAATGGACAGTTCTTC. Full variable domain (outside the CDR3, taken from reference TRBV11-1 and TRBJ2-1): EAEVAQSPRYKITEKSQAVAFWCDPISGHATLYWYRQILGQGPELLVQFQDESVVDDSQLPKDRFSAERLKGVDSTLKIQPAELGDSAMYLCASSPGLAGDYNGQFFGPGTRLTVL.

On this clonotype: The CDR3 does not close with the conserved phenylalanine or tryptophan, likely indicating a read error. This chain uses TRBV6-1 with TRBJ2-1; 10 bases are a match to TRBD2. The CDR3 is 15 residues long. CDR1 and CDR2 from the germline V gene are MNHNS and SASEGT. The V and J ends lost 2 bases and 7 bases, in that order; junction bases with no gene match: 5. CDR3 protein: CASSESSGSYNEQFL. CDR3 nucleotides: TGTGCCAGCAGTGAATCTAGCGGGAGCTATAATGAGCAGTTCTTA.